Listed below are T cell receptor beta chains from one sample, sequenced in a study of blood T cell repertoires in COVID-19. Repertoires were generated with immunoSEQ multiplex PCR, while TCRdb's copy carries only in-frame clones and drops some. The table lists about 64,000 clones, 86% of them singletons. The sample comprised peripheral blood. The source is a man aged 35-49 years with acute or convalescent COVID-19. Each CDR3 is given with its conserved first and last residue. D genes are given only for firm matches. The size of a clone is reported for some rows only, either as once, few or many, or as a class for expanded clones.

d_gene | j_gene | v_gene | abundance | CDR3aa | CDR3nt
TRBD1 | TRBJ2-5 | TRBV2 | - | CASSLPGQGTQETQYF | TGTGCCAGCAGTCTCCCGGGACAGGGGACGCAAGAGACCCAGTACTTC
- | TRBJ1-2 | TRBV3-1/TRBV3-2 | few | CASSQGAGLFYGYTF | TGTGCCAGCAGCCAAGGAGCAGGGCTTTTCTATGGCTACACCTTC
TRBD1 | TRBJ2-3 | TRBV7-2 | - | CASSLGQGADTQYF | TGTGCCAGCAGCTTAGGACAGGGAGCTGATACGCAGTATTTT
TRBD1 | TRBJ2-7 | TRBV7-3 | - | CASSRDSGSYEQYF | TGTGCCAGCAGCCGGGACAGCGGATCCTACGAGCAGTACTTC
TRBD1 | TRBJ2-1 | TRBV19 | once | CASSITQDRAGHNEQFF | TGTGCCAGTAGTATTACCCAGGACAGGGCTGGGCACAATGAGCAGTTCTTC
TRBD2 | TRBJ2-6 | TRBV19 | - | CARFPGLAGVLSGANVLTF | TGTGCCAGATTCCCGGGACTAGCGGGGGTCCTCTCTGGGGCCAACGTCCTGACTTTC
TRBD1 | TRBJ1-5 | TRBV19 | - | CASSMFGQAGQPQHF | TGTGCCAGTAGTATGTTTGGACAGGCTGGGCAGCCCCAGCATTTT
TRBD1 | TRBJ1-2 | TRBV5-1 | once | CASSWGTGTNYGYTF | TGCGCCAGCAGCTGGGGGACAGGGACTAACTATGGCTACACCTTC
- | TRBJ2-7 | TRBV6-5 | - | CASGPLHYEQYF | TGTGCCAGCGGCCCTCTCCACTACGAGCAGTACTTC
TRBD1 | TRBJ1-2 | TRBV28 | - | CASSPSQGPRGGYTF | TGTGCCAGCAGTCCATCACAGGGGCCCCGGGGTGGCTACACCTTC
TRBD2 | TRBJ2-5 | TRBV27 | - | CASRRTMAGGIQETQYF | TGTGCCAGCAGGAGGACTATGGCGGGGGGTATCCAAGAGACCCAGTACTTC
- | TRBJ2-3 | TRBV19 | - | CASRRGGGTDTQYF | TGTGCCAGTCGTCGAGGGGGGGGCACAGATACGCAGTATTTT
TRBD1 | TRBJ1-5 | TRBV18 | - | CASSPRQGGNNQPQHF | TGTGCCAGCTCACCTCGACAGGGTGGGAATAATCAGCCCCAGCATTTT
- | TRBJ2-1 | TRBV7-9 | - | CASSLGGRYEQFF | TGTGCCAGCAGCTTGGGGGGAAGGTATGAGCAGTTCTTC
- | TRBJ1-2 | TRBV19 | - | CASTSGDPGLYGYTF | TGTGCCAGTACCTCGGGGGATCCAGGCCTCTATGGCTACACCTTC
- | TRBJ1-3 | TRBV7-9 | - | CASSLRRAGNTIYF | TGTGCCAGCAGCTTGCGGAGGGCTGGAAACACCATATATTTT
- | TRBJ1-1 | TRBV4-2 | - | CASRSVAEAFF | TGTGCCAGCAGATCAGTCGCTGAAGCTTTCTTT
TRBD2 | TRBJ2-3 | TRBV6-1 | once | CASSAASGGASTDTQYF | TGTGCCAGCAGTGCAGCTAGCGGGGGGGCCAGCACAGATACGCAGTATTTT
- | TRBJ2-7 | TRBV3-1/TRBV3-2 | few | CASSQETKQYF | TGTGCCAGCAGCCAAGAGACTAAGCAGTACTTC
- | TRBJ1-1 | TRBV9 | - | CASSAHGSTEAFF | TGTGCCAGCAGCGCGCACGGGAGCACTGAAGCTTTCTTT
- | TRBJ1-1 | TRBV19 | - | CASTVGGSEAFF | TGTGCCAGTACCGTTGGGGGCTCTGAAGCTTTCTTT
TRBD1 | TRBJ2-3 | TRBV2 | once | CASSYTGAASSGDTQYF | TGTGCCAGCAGTTACACAGGGGCGGCTTCCTCCGGAGATACGCAGTATTTT
- | TRBJ1-3 | TRBV9 | - | CASSVMDKAGNTIYF | TGTGCCAGCAGCGTAATGGACAAAGCTGGAAACACCATATATTTT
- | TRBJ1-2 | TRBV2 | - | CASSVDISNYGYTF | TGTGCCAGCAGTGTGGACATATCTAACTATGGCTACACCTTC
- | TRBJ2-1 | TRBV2 | - | CASSVEGTSYNEQFF | TGTGCCAGCAGTGTAGAGGGGACTTCCTACAATGAGCAGTTCTTC
- | TRBJ2-5 | TRBV5-4 | - | CASSRQGTALQGTQYF | TGTGCCAGCAGCCGGCAGGGGACGGCGCTCCAAGGGACCCAGTACTTC
- | TRBJ1-2 | TRBV27 | - | CASSPRDTNPNNYGYTF | TGTGCCAGCAGTCCCCGGGACACGAATCCGAATAACTATGGCTACACCTTC
- | TRBJ2-7 | TRBV7-9 | - | CASSDRGTYEQYF | TGTGCCAGCAGTGACCGCGGGACCTACGAGCAGTACTTC
TRBD1 | TRBJ2-2 | TRBV7-3 | - | CASTYPGGGELFF | TGTGCCAGCACCTACCCAGGGGGCGGGGAGCTGTTTTTT
- | TRBJ1-3 | TRBV19 | - | CASSPGVGLNTIYF | TGTGCCAGTAGTCCAGGGGTAGGGCTGAACACCATATATTTT
- | TRBJ1-2 | TRBV7-8 | - | CASTPQTEANYGYTF | TGTGCCAGCACCCCCCAGACAGAAGCTAACTATGGCTACACCTTC
- | TRBJ1-3 | TRBV7-8 | - | CASSTSLGHPYSSGNTIIF | TGTGCCAGCAGCACAAGTTTGGGACACCCGTATAGCTCTGGAAACACCATAATTTTT
- | TRBJ1-6 | TRBV30 | - | CASLPGLTNSPLHF | TGTGCCTCCCTTCCGGGACTGACAAATTCACCCCTCCACTTT
- | TRBJ2-1 | TRBV12-3/TRBV12-4 | - | CASSFGIYNEQFF | TGTGCCAGCAGTTTTGGCATATACAATGAGCAGTTCTTC
TRBD1 | TRBJ2-2 | TRBV9 | - | CASSVGGQANTGELFF | TGTGCCAGCAGCGTAGGTGGACAGGCGAACACCGGGGAGCTGTTTTTT
- | TRBJ1-1 | TRBV4-1 | - | CASSHYRSTEAFF | TGCGCCAGCAGCCACTACAGGAGCACTGAAGCTTTCTTT
TRBD2 | TRBJ2-3 | TRBV4-2 | once | CASSQDVASGGSGTDTQYF | TGTGCCAGCAGCCAAGATGTGGCTAGCGGGGGCTCAGGTACAGATACGCAGTATTTT
TRBD1 | TRBJ1-4 | TRBV2 | - | CASLGQASISTNEKLFF | TGTGCCAGTCTGGGACAGGCCTCAATCTCAACTAATGAAAAACTGTTTTTT
- | TRBJ2-7 | TRBV29-1 | - | CSVEQGFNEQYF | TGCAGCGTTGAACAGGGGTTCAACGAGCAGTACTTC